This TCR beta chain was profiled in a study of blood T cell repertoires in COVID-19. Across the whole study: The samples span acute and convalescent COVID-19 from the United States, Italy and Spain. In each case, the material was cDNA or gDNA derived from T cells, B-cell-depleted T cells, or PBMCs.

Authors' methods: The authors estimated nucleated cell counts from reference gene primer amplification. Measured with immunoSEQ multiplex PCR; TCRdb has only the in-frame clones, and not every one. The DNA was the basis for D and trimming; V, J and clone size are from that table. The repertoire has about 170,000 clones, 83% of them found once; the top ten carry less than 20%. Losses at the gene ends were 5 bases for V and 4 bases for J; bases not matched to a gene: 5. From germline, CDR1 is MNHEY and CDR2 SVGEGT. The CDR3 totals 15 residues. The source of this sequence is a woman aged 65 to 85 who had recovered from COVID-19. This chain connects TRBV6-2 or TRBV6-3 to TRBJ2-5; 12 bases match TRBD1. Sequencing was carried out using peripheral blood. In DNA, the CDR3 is TGTGCCAGCAGTCTCCGGGACAGGGGGCGAGAGACCCAGTACTTC. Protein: CASSLRDRGRETQYF.